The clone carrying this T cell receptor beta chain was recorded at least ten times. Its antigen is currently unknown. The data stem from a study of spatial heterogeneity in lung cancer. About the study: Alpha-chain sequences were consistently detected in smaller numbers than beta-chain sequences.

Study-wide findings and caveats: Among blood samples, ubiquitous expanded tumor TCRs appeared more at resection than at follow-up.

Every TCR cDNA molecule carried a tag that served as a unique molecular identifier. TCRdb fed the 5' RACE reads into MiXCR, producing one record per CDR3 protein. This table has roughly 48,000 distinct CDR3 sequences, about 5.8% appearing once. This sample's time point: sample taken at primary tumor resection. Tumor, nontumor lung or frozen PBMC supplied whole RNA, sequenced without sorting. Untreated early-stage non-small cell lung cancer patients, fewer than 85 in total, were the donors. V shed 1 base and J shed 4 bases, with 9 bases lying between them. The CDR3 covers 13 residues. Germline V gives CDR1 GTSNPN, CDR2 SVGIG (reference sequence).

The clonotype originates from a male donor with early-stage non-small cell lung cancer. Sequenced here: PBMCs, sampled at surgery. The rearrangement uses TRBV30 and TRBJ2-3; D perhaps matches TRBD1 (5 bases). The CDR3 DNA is TGTGCCTGGAGTGCCATAGGGGCAGATACGCAGTATTTT. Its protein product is CAWSAIGADTQYF.